There are many counts of the clone carrying this T cell receptor (beta chain). A TCRbeta library incorporating unique molecular identifiers was prepared. In TCRdb, the PCR reads were re-called with MiXCR into one record per CDR3 protein. The data show approximately 500,000 distinct CDR3 sequences, roughly a tenth seen once. The data were taken from a study of T-cell reconstitution after alpha-beta-depleted transplantation in children. CDR1 is SGHRS, CDR2 YFSETQ, per germline. The CDR3 consists of 14 residues. V lost 4 bases, J lost 3 bases, and 13 bases lay in between. Sequencing was performed on PBMCs, taken before TCRalphabeta/CD19-depleted stem cell transplant. The sequence was obtained from a child under 10 years old with inherited bone marrow failure, due to receive a stem cell transplant. The chain joins TRBV5-1 to TRBJ1-1, with a tentative D call TRBD1 (5 bases). The CDR3 region has the DNA TGCGCCAGCAGCAGCGGGACCCGGGACACTGAAGCTTTCTTT. Protein: CASSSGTRDTEAFF.